One sample yielded the 31 T cell receptor beta chains listed below, sequenced in a study of glioma-infiltrating T cells. TCR alpha and beta CDR3 regions were amplified from RNA using iRepertoire nested multiplex PCR. TCRdb reanalysed the multiplex PCR reads using MiXCR and keeps one entry per CDR3 protein. The sample shows more than 110,000 distinct CDR3 sequences, roughly two fifths of them seen only once. The sample consisted of glioma tissue, nonneoplastic brain tissue, or PBMCs (not recorded which). These TCRs come from a human donor with low-grade glioma or glioblastoma, undergoing nonglioma brain surgery, or in good health (not recorded which).

This clonotype was observed a handful of times. The junction differs from germline at one of its ends, possibly a read error. The chain combines TRBV7-6 with TRBJ2-2; 11 nucleotides line up with TRBD1. Germline V gene sequence: CDR1 SGHVS, CDR2 FNYEAQ. The CDR3 runs 16 residues. The DNA for the CDR3 is TGTGCTAGCAGCTCTTCCGGGACAGGGGGCACCGGGGAGCTGTTTTTT. The encoded protein is CASSSSGTGGTGELFF. The whole variable domain, filled in from reference TRBV7-6 and TRBJ2-2, reads GAGVSQSPRYKVTKRGQDVALRCDPISGHVSLYWYRQALGQGPEFLTYFNYEAQQDKSGLPNDRFSAERPEGSISTLTIQRTEQRDSAMYRCASSSSGTGGTGELFFGEGSRLTVL.

CDR3 sequence reads: CATSDFDRGEQYF. As DNA, the CDR3 is TGTGCCACCAGTGATTTCGATCGGGGCGAGCAGTACTTC. This rearrangement joins TRBV24-1 to TRBJ2-7; D is possibly TRBD2 (5 bases). The CDR3 runs to 13 residues. CDR1 and CDR2 from the germline V gene are KGHDR and SFDVKD. V was shortened by 1 base and J by 6 bases, with 9 bases between the two germline ends.

This clonotype has more than one count but fewer than ten. V is TRBV6-2 or TRBV6-3 and J is TRBJ2-2, with unresolved D. Germline CDR1 reads MNHEY; CDR2 reads SVGEGT. Trimming removed 6 bases at V and 5 bases at J, with 7 bases between. There are 12 residues in the CDR3. CDR3 protein: CASRPQTGELFF. The CDR3 coding sequence is TGTGCCAGCAGGCCTCAGACCGGGGAGCTGTTTTTT.

This chain links TRBV6-5 with TRBJ2-1, with TRBD2 identical over 14 bases. This CDR3 region has 16 residues. Germline V gene lookup returns CDR1 MNHEY and CDR2 SVGAGI. Trimming took 6 bases from V and 7 from J; bases not matched to a gene: 8. CDR3 DNA sequence: TGTGCCAGCAGACCAGGACTAGCGGGAGGTTATAATGAGCAGTTCTTC. This encodes CASRPGLAGGYNEQFF.

The V gene is TRBV18, the J gene TRBJ1-1; possible D gene TRBD1, 5 bases. Trimming removed 7 bases from V and 1 base from J, with 16 bases in between. The germline V gene encodes CDR1 KGHSH and CDR2 LQKENI. This CDR3 contains 15 residues. CDR3 bases: TGTGCCAGCTGGGATTCCAGGGAGTCGAACACTGAAGCTTTCTTT. It translates to CASWDSRESNTEAFF.

The genes are TRBV6-2 or TRBV6-3 and TRBJ1-2; D unclear. The CDR3 has 14 amino acids. Trimming left V 6 bases short and J 0 bases short, with 11 bases between. The germline V gene has CDR1 MNHEY and CDR2 SVGEGT. In nucleotides, the CDR3 is TGTGCCAGCAGACGAGGCAGAGCTAACTATGGCTACACCTTC. Residues: CASRRGRANYGYTF.

Concerning this clonotype itself: In this CDR3 the conserved last residue, phenylalanine or tryptophan, is missing, so a read error is likely. V and J are TRBV6-1 and TRBJ2-7, with TRBD2 matching over 10 bases. This CDR3 is built from 15 residues. In germline, CDR1 is MNHNS, CDR2 SASEGT. Trimming removed 6 bases from V and 2 bases from J; junction bases left unmatched: 7. The CDR3 is CASRTRTSGPYEQYL. CDR3 nucleotides: TGTGCCAGCAGAACCAGGACTAGCGGACCCTACGAGCAGTACCTC.

This clonotype was counted a few times. The chain carries TRBV6-1 and TRBJ1-5; TRBD1 agrees at 9 bases. Per the germline V gene, CDR1 is MNHNS and CDR2 is SASEGT. The V gene end was trimmed by 6 bases and the J gene end by 5 bases; junction bases not matched to a gene: 8. The CDR3 sequence is 15 residues long. In DNA, the CDR3 is TGTGCCAGCAGCTCTCGGACAGGGGAAGATCAGCCCCAGCATTTT. This codes for CASSSRTGEDQPQHF.

V is TRBV20-1 and J is TRBJ2-1; D call uncertain. The CDR3 length is 13 residues. Deletions cut 6 bases from V and 6 bases from J, with 15 bases between. The germline V gene has CDR1 DFQATT and CDR2 SNEGSKA (reference sequence). This CDR3 is CSATGLNSNEQFF. Here the CDR3 DNA reads TGCAGTGCGACGGGTCTAAATTCCAATGAGCAGTTCTTC.

This clonotype was seen only a few times. The chain links TRBV6-4 to TRBJ1-1; unclear D gene. The CDR3 has 13 residues. V was pared by 4 bases and J by 0 bases, with 6 bases between. The germline V gene has CDR1 MRHNA and CDR2 SNTAGT. The CDR3 DNA reads as TGTGCCAGCAGTGCCCTCTTGAACACTGAAGCTTTCTTT. It translates to CASSALLNTEAFF.

The chain combines TRBV4-1 with TRBJ2-2, with TRBD2 matching 9 bases. This CDR3 comprises 17 residues. Trimming removed 1 base from V and 5 bases from J; junction bases left unmatched: 8. Germline V gene data show CDR1 as MGHRA and CDR2 as YSYEKL. The CDR3 DNA is TGCGCCAGCAGCCAAGTACCCAGCGGGGGGTATACCGGGGAGCTGTTTTTT. Its translation is CASSQVPSGGYTGELFF.

CDR3 in DNA: TGTGCCAGCAGCTTATCGCGGGACTCCTACAATGAGCAGTTCTTC. Protein: CASSLSRDSYNEQFF. This chain joins TRBV7-6 and TRBJ2-1; D is perhaps TRBD2 (6 bases). The ends were cut back, 2 bases at V and 0 bases at J, with 8 bases in the middle. Germline values: CDR1 SGHVS, CDR2 FNYEAQ. This CDR3 contains 15 residues.

The rearrangement links TRBV20-1 to TRBJ2-1; maybe TRBD1 (5 bases). The CDR3 loop spans 13 amino acids. Germline-derived CDR1 and CDR2 are DFQATT and SNEGSKA (reference sequence). The V end lost 3 bases, the J end lost 6 bases, and 12 bases lay between the germline ends. The DNA for the CDR3 is TGCAGTGCTAGTTATGGGGCCGGCAATGAGCAGTTCTTC. Amino acids: CSASYGAGNEQFF.

The CDR3: CASKRTDNTEAFF. The CDR3 coding sequence is TGTGCCAGCAAAAGGACAGACAACACTGAAGCTTTCTTT. The rearrangement links TRBV6-1 to TRBJ1-1, with a weak D call TRBD1 (6 bases). The CDR3 loop spans 13 amino acids. V lost 7 bases to trimming and J lost 2 bases, with 11 bases between them. Germline V lookup: CDR1 MNHNS, CDR2 SASEGT.

In this sample, this clonotype turned up a few times. The genes are TRBV20-1 and TRBJ2-7; 7 bases map to TRBD1. In germline, CDR1 is DFQATT, CDR2 SNEGSKA (reference sequence). J gave up 2 bases and V 6 bases, and 7 bases lay outside the gene matches. CDR3 length equals 13 residues. The CDR3 DNA follows: TGCAGTGCACACCGGGACAGAGCCTACGAGCAGTACTTC. This codes for CSAHRDRAYEQYF.

This clonotype was observed a few times. This sequence joins TRBV28 and TRBJ2-7, with no clear D. In germline, CDR1 is MDHEN, CDR2 SYDVKM. Trimming took 2 bases from V and 9 from J, leaving 17 bases between them. This CDR3 is built from 14 residues. The CDR3 nucleotides are TGTGCCAGCAGTTTAAGTCCAGGCCGAATTGGGCAGTACTTC. Translation gives CASSLSPGRIGQYF.

The chain uses TRBV7-2 and TRBJ2-1, with 10 positions matching TRBD1. The CDR3 runs 14 residues. Germline assignment: CDR1 SGHTA and CDR2 FQGNSA. After removal of 5 bases from V and 3 bases from J, the junction contained 1 base not matched to a gene. CDR3 region: CASSRTGGYNEQFF. CDR3 nucleotides: TGTGCCAGCAGCCGGACAGGGGGCTACAATGAGCAGTTCTTC.

The chain joins TRBV20-1 to TRBJ1-3; D not resolved. The germline V gene encodes CDR1 DFQATT and CDR2 SNEGSKA (reference sequence). Trimming took 0 bases from V and 0 from J, leaving 9 bases between them. CDR3 length equals 15 residues. CDR3 region: CSARDGSSSGNTIYF. The CDR3 DNA sequence: TGCAGTGCTAGAGATGGGTCGAGCTCTGGAAACACCATATATTTT.

V usage is TRBV27 and J usage is TRBJ2-7; D perhaps matches TRBD1 (6 bases). Germline loops: CDR1 MNHEY, CDR2 SMNVEV (reference sequence). Trimming took off 6 bases at V and 3 bases at J, with 15 bases between the two ends. The CDR3 length is 14 residues. The CDR3 loop is CASSNWTAIYEQYF. CDR3 nucleotides: TGTGCCAGCAGCAACTGGACAGCTATCTACGAGCAGTACTTC.

This clonotype was observed once. The rearrangement joins TRBV4-1 to TRBJ2-7, with D maybe TRBD1 (6 bases). Germline V CDR1 and CDR2: MGHRA, YSYEKL. This CDR3 has 17 residues. Trimming took 0 bases from V and 2 from J, leaving 17 bases between them. Here the CDR3 DNA reads TGCGCCAGCAGCCAAGATGTTGGGGGCCAGCCTCCCTACGAGCAGTACTTC. This sequence encodes CASSQDVGGQPPYEQYF.

The V call is TRBV12-3 or TRBV12-4, the J call TRBJ1-1; D not resolved. This CDR3 is built from 13 residues. The V and J ends lost 4 bases and 1 base respectively, with 7 bases between them. The CDR3 coding sequence is TGTGCCAGCAGTTCCGTTGAGAACACTGAAGCTTTCTTT. Its translation: CASSSVENTEAFF.

This chain connects TRBV6-1 to TRBJ1-1; D is uncertain. V lost 0 bases, J lost 11 bases, and 10 bases lay in between. Germline CDR1 and CDR2: MNHNS and SASEGT. This CDR3 comprises 12 residues. The CDR3 DNA follows: TGTGCCAGCAGTGAAGCTTGGACCCGGGCTTTCTTT. Amino acid sequence: CASSEAWTRAFF.

This clonotype was detected only a few times. The chain carries TRBV6-1 and TRBJ2-3; D remains unclear. Germline lookup yields CDR1 MNHNS and CDR2 SASEGT. The CDR3 extends over 13 amino acids. Deletions cut 5 bases from V and 0 bases from J, with 6 bases between. In nucleotides, the CDR3 is TGTGCCAGCAGTCCTTATAGCACAGATACGCAGTATTTT. Translation gives CASSPYSTDTQYF.

This clonotype was seen more than once but under ten times. The chain employs TRBV2 and TRBJ1-1; tentatively, D is TRBD1 (6 bases). The CDR3 has 17 amino acids. V was pared by 6 bases and J by 0 bases, with 20 bases between. In germline, CDR1 is SNHLY, CDR2 FYNNEI. The CDR3 DNA is TGTGCCAGCAGCCCCAGGCAGGGGTCCAACATGAACACTGAAGCTTTCTTT. It is translated as CASSPRQGSNMNTEAFF.

The sample holds many counts of this clonotype. The genes are TRBV6-2 or TRBV6-3 and TRBJ1-1; D call uncertain. The V end lost 2 bases, the J end lost 5 bases, and 9 bases lay between the germline ends. CDR1 and CDR2 (germline): MNHEY, SVGEGT. The CDR3 loop spans 13 amino acids. CDR3 bases: TGTGCCAGCAGTTACGGGAGGGTAACTGAAGCTTTCTTT. The encoded protein is CASSYGRVTEAFF.

The CDR3 loop reads CSVRTGGDDSPLHF. CDR3 in DNA: TGCAGCGTCAGGACAGGGGGTGACGATTCACCCCTCCACTTT. This sequence joins TRBV29-1 and TRBJ1-6, with 10 positions matching TRBD1. Germline V gives CDR1 SQVTM, CDR2 ANQGSEA. Trimming cost V 6 bases and J 8 bases; bases outside gene matches: 7. The CDR3 extends over 14 amino acids. Full variable domain (missing parts from reference TRBV29-1 and TRBJ1-6): SAVISQKPSRDICQRGTSLTIQCQVDSQVTMMFWYRQQPGQSLTLIATANQGSEATYESGFVIDKFPISRPNLTFSTLTVSNMSPEDSSIYLCSVRTGGDDSPLHFGNGTRLTVT.

The chain joins TRBV19 to TRBJ1-1; 9 nucleotides agree with TRBD1. The CDR3 extends over 16 amino acids. Trimming took 9 bases from V and 3 from J; bases not matched to a gene: 14. The V gene's germline CDR1 is LNHDA and CDR2 SQIVND (reference sequence). The DNA for the CDR3 is TGTGCCAGCAGCTCCACAGGGGGCATTAGCGACACTGAAGCTTTCTTT. It codes for CASSSTGGISDTEAFF.

V and J are TRBV28 and TRBJ1-1; D ambiguous. The CDR3 spans 13 residues. Germline assignment: CDR1 MDHEN and CDR2 SYDVKM. The germline V and J ends were trimmed by 3 bases and 5 bases, with 10 bases remaining between them. CDR3 bases: TGTGCCAGCAGTTTCCGGGCGCGAACTGAAGCTTTCTTT. This encodes CASSFRARTEAFF.

The rearrangement links TRBV6-5 to TRBJ2-3; no reliable D call. Germline CDR1 reads MNHEY; CDR2 reads SVGAGI. The CDR3 is made up of 12 amino acids. Trimming cost V 6 bases and J 0 bases, with 4 bases left between them. The CDR3 loop reads CASRASTDTQYF. The CDR3 nucleotides are TGTGCCAGCAGGGCCAGCACAGATACGCAGTATTTT.

This chain uses TRBV6-2 or TRBV6-3 with TRBJ2-3; 13 positions match TRBD2. The CDR3 is 17 residues long. Germline V lookup: CDR1 MNHEY, CDR2 SVGEGT. Trimming removed 5 bases from V and 4 bases from J; junction bases left unmatched: 9. The CDR3 protein is CASSEWGLAGRADTQYF. In DNA form, the CDR3 reads TGTGCCAGCAGTGAATGGGGACTAGCGGGACGCGCAGATACGCAGTATTTT.

The gene calls are TRBV2 and TRBJ1-5; the D is unclear. V was shortened by 7 bases and J by 3 bases, with 10 bases between the two germline ends. The CDR3 sequence is 13 residues long. Germline V CDR1 and CDR2: SNHLY, FYNNEI. CDR3 bases: TGTGCCAGCAAGCTGGGAAACAATCAGCCCCAGCATTTT. Translation: CASKLGNNQPQHF.